These 30 T cell receptor beta chains were sequenced from one sample in a study of blood T cells in healthy people across ages. A second about 6 to 12 cycle PCR used barcoded and J-beta primers. One entry per CDR3 protein results from TCRdb running MiXCR on the 5' RACE reads. The data show about 650,000 distinct CDR3 sequences, roughly 32% seen once. Sequenced input: blood. These receptor sequences come from a woman aged 80 or over in good health.

CDR3 in DNA: TGTGCCAGCAGCCAAGATTTGGGACCGGGCTATGGCTACACCTTC. Protein sequence: CASSQDLGPGYGYTF. The V call is TRBV14, the J call TRBJ1-2; tentatively, D is TRBD1 (5 bases). CDR1 and CDR2 (germline): SGHDN, FVKESK. The CDR3 contains 15 residues. Trimming left V 0 bases short and J 4 bases short, with 12 bases between.

This clonotype was counted many times. This chain links TRBV4-2 with TRBJ1-1; D perhaps matches TRBD1 (5 bases). Trimming pared 3 bases from V and 6 bases from J, leaving 11 bases between. CDR3 length equals 13 residues. Germline CDR1 is LGHNA and CDR2 is YNFKEQ. The DNA of the CDR3 is TGTGCCAGCAGCCAGAGGGACGGGGCTGAAGCTTTCTTT. Its protein is CASSQRDGAEAFF.

The genes are TRBV29-1 and TRBJ2-3; a weak D match, TRBD2 (6 bases). V was cut by 4 bases and J by 3 bases, with 17 bases left in between. The CDR3 consists of 15 residues. CDR1 and CDR2 from the germline V gene are SQVTM and ANQGSEA. CDR3 nucleotide sequence: TGCAGCGTTGTACCGGCCAGGGAGGAGACAGATACGCAGTATTTT. It codes for CSVVPAREETDTQYF.

The sample holds many counts of this clonotype. The chain links TRBV7-2 to TRBJ1-4, with D possibly matching TRBD1 (5 bases). This CDR3 region has 15 residues. In germline, CDR1 is SGHTA, CDR2 FQGNSA. V dropped 4 bases and J dropped 0 bases, with 9 bases sitting between them. The CDR3 DNA is TGTGCCAGCAGCTACGACAGTGCAACTAATGAAAAACTGTTTTTT. Translated, it gives CASSYDSATNEKLFF.

This clonotype was detected ten times or more. J is TRBJ2-3 and V is TRBV2; the D gene is possibly TRBD2 (5 bases). The germline V and J ends were trimmed by 5 bases and 1 base, with 10 bases remaining between them. The CDR3 sequence is 14 residues long. The germline gives CDR1 SNHLY, CDR2 FYNNEI. The CDR3 DNA is TGTGCCAGCAGTAAACTAGACGGCACAGATACGCAGTATTTT. Its protein product is CASSKLDGTDTQYF.

In its sample, this clonotype was seen many times. V is TRBV5-1 and J is TRBJ2-1; D unresolved. With 0 bases removed from V and 1 base from J, the gap between germline ends came to 8 bases. The CDR3 is 15 amino acids. Germline V CDR1 and CDR2: SGHRS, YFSETQ. This CDR3 is CASSLAGNSYNEQFF. The CDR3 DNA reads TGCGCCAGCAGCTTGGCAGGTAATTCCTACAATGAGCAGTTCTTC.

The table lists this clonotype with a few counts. Just one base apart from a much larger clone, this may be a read error. The CDR3 coding sequence is TGCAGTGCTGGGGGACTAGCGGGCAAAGAGACCCAGCACTTC. Its protein is CSAGGLAGKETQHF. V and J are TRBV20-1 and TRBJ2-5, with 12 bases that match TRBD2. Germline V lookup: CDR1 DFQATT, CDR2 SNEGSKA (reference sequence). The CDR3 contains 14 residues.

CDR3 sequence (DNA): TGTGCCAGCAGCGGAACCGGGACGGGGGGGTTCGATGAGCAGTACTTC. This translates into CASSGTGTGGFDEQYF. The chain links TRBV9 to TRBJ2-7, with 8 nucleotides matching TRBD2. There are 16 residues in the CDR3. Unmatched junction bases numbered 15, after V lost 3 bases and J lost 7 bases. CDR1 is SGDLS and CDR2 is YYNGEE in the germline V gene.

V gene TRBV2 combines with J gene TRBJ1-1, with TRBD1 identical over 7 bases. Germline CDR1 SNHLY, CDR2 FYNNEI. The CDR3 runs to 13 residues. With V trimmed by 6 bases and J by 1 base, 2 bases remained unmatched. CDR3 sequence reads: CASRGQRNTEAFF. In nucleotides, the CDR3 is TGTGCCAGCAGGGGACAGAGGAACACTGAAGCTTTCTTT.

At least ten counts were recorded for this clonotype. The CDR3 loop is CSAGGQGPGGYTF. The CDR3 nucleotides are TGCAGTGCTGGCGGACAGGGGCCTGGCGGCTACACCTTC. J is TRBJ1-2 and V is TRBV20-1, with 9 bases matching TRBD1. J was trimmed by 8 bases and V by 5 bases; bases with no gene match: 9. Germline V gene lookup returns CDR1 DFQATT and CDR2 SNEGSKA (reference sequence). This CDR3 region has 13 residues.

The genes are TRBV7-2 and TRBJ2-3, with D unclear. CDR3 size: 14 residues. Germline V gene lookup returns CDR1 SGHTA and CDR2 FQGNSA. Trimming took 4 bases from V and 5 from J, leaving 13 bases between them. CDR3 bases: TGTGCCAGCAGCTACTCAATCCGAGAAGATACGCAGTATTTT. It encodes CASSYSIREDTQYF.

CDR3 sequence reads: CASSPDGGTYEQYF. The CDR3 DNA reads TGTGCCAGCAGCCCGGATGGCGGGACCTACGAGCAGTACTTC. The chain links TRBV6-5 to TRBJ2-7, with D perhaps TRBD2 (6 bases). This CDR3 comprises 14 residues. Germline-derived CDR1 and CDR2 are MNHEY and SVGAGI. Trimming left V 6 bases short and J 2 bases short, with 14 bases between.

This clonotype was picked up many times. This chain uses TRBV5-1 with TRBJ1-1, with 7 bases matching TRBD1. The CDR3 is 14 amino acids. Germline V gene data show CDR1 as SGHRS and CDR2 as YFSETQ. V lost 4 bases, J lost 2 bases, and 5 bases stayed unmatched. The CDR3, as DNA: TGCGCCAGCAGCCGACAGGGACAAAACACTGAAGCTTTCTTT. This sequence encodes CASSRQGQNTEAFF.

This clonotype was detected many times. This chain links TRBV27 with TRBJ2-2; no clear D. The CDR3 spans 13 residues. Germline CDR1 and CDR2: MNHEY and SMNVEV (reference sequence). Trimming stripped 6 bases from V and 6 bases from J, with 11 bases between. The CDR3, as DNA: TGTGCCAGCAGGGAACACAGCGCCGGGGAGCTGTTTTTT. Translated: CASREHSAGELFF.

The table lists this clonotype with many counts. The chain recombines TRBV7-2 with TRBJ2-7; TRBD1 is a possible D gene (6 bases). The germline CDR1 and CDR2 sequences are SGHTA and FQGNSA. The CDR3 covers 15 residues. V dropped 2 bases and J dropped 2 bases, with 13 bases sitting between them. CDR3 sequence: CASSLFAGDTYEQYF. In DNA, the CDR3 is TGTGCCAGCAGCTTATTCGCAGGGGATACCTACGAGCAGTACTTC.

The V gene is TRBV11-2, the J gene TRBJ2-1; tentatively, D is TRBD1 (6 bases). This CDR3 is built from 14 residues. From germline, CDR1 is SGHAT and CDR2 FQNNGV. V lost 2 bases to trimming and J lost 6 bases, with 11 bases between them. CDR3 amino acids: CASSLNRVGNEQFF. In nucleotides, the CDR3 is TGTGCCAGCAGCTTAAACAGGGTGGGCAATGAGCAGTTCTTC.

This clonotype was picked up many times. The rearrangement links TRBV6-6 to TRBJ1-6, with 8 bases matching TRBD1. This CDR3 is built from 15 residues. Germline assignment: CDR1 MNHNY and CDR2 SVGAGI (reference sequence). With V trimmed by 6 bases and J by 10 bases, 11 bases remained unmatched. The CDR3 spells CASSPTGQGGSPLHF. DNA of the CDR3: TGTGCCAGCAGCCCCACTGGACAGGGCGGGTCACCCCTCCACTTT.

This clonotype occurred many times. The V and J genes are TRBV9 and TRBJ2-5; D is perhaps TRBD2 (5 bases). The CDR3 length is 15 residues. The V and J ends lost 0 bases and 6 bases respectively, with 15 bases between them. CDR1 is SGDLS and CDR2 is YYNGEE in the germline V gene. CDR3 in amino acids: CASSVDPSPKKTQYF. As DNA, the CDR3 is TGTGCCAGCAGCGTAGATCCTAGCCCGAAAAAGACCCAGTACTTC. The full variable domain, in which reference TRBV9 and TRBJ2-5 provide the parts outside the CDR3, is DSGVTQTPKHLITATGQRVTLRCSPRSGDLSVYWYQQSLDQGLQFLIQYYNGEERAKGNILERFSAQQFPDLHSELNLSSLELGDSALYFCASSVDPSPKKTQYFGPGTRLLVL.

This clonotype came up many times. V usage is TRBV15 and J usage is TRBJ2-7; tentative D call: TRBD2 (5 bases). Germline V gene sequence: CDR1 LNHNV, CDR2 YYDKDF (reference sequence). The CDR3 has 14 residues. The germline V and J ends were trimmed by 5 bases and 4 bases, with 15 bases remaining between them. In nucleotides, the CDR3 is TGTGCCACCAGCGTCGGAGGTGACAATTACGAGCAGTACTTC. This codes for CATSVGGDNYEQYF.

Remarks on this clonotype: With a much larger clone just one base away, this may be a read error. For the CDR3, the DNA is TGTGCCAGCAGTTACGTAGGCGGGGCCGGAGGGGATGAGCAGTACTTC. Its translation: CASSYVGGAGGDEQYF. This chain connects TRBV6-6 to TRBJ2-7; a possible D gene is TRBD2 (6 bases). V lost 2 bases and J 7 bases, leaving 21 bases between the germline ends. The CDR3 loop spans 16 amino acids. Germline V CDR1 and CDR2: MNHNY, SVGAGI (reference sequence).

This clonotype was recorded a few times. V is TRBV6-1 and J is TRBJ1-5, with D unresolved. The CDR3 extends over 14 amino acids. The ends were cut back, 2 bases at V and 7 bases at J, with 12 bases in the middle. Germline V CDR1 and CDR2: MNHNS, SASEGT. The CDR3 protein is CASSERWSGQPQHF. In DNA, the CDR3 is TGTGCCAGCAGTGAAAGATGGTCCGGGCAGCCCCAGCATTTT.

With respect to this clonotype: A much larger clone is a single base away; this may be a read error. The chain recombines TRBV6-5 with TRBJ2-3, with TRBD2 identical over 7 bases. V lost 5 bases to trimming and J lost 4 bases; unmatched junction nucleotides: 12. The CDR3 has 16 residues. The V gene's germline CDR1 is MNHEY and CDR2 SVGAGI. Written as DNA, the CDR3 is TGTGCCAGCAGTCGACCAACGCTCGGGGGGTCAGATACGCAGTATTTT. It yields the protein CASSRPTLGGSDTQYF.

This clonotype was detected many times. The V and J genes are TRBV4-1 and TRBJ2-3, with D tentatively TRBD2 (7 bases). Germline lookup yields CDR1 MGHRA and CDR2 YSYEKL. Trimming removed 0 bases from V and 2 bases from J, with 15 bases in between. This CDR3 has 17 residues. The CDR3: CASSQEAGGGITDTQYF. As DNA, the CDR3 is TGCGCCAGCAGCCAAGAGGCTGGGGGGGGCATCACAGATACGCAGTATTTT.

This clonotype has a handful of counts. The rearrangement links TRBV7-9 to TRBJ2-5, with 9 bases fitting TRBD2. The V gene end was trimmed by 6 bases and the J gene end by 2 bases; junction bases not matched to a gene: 7. The CDR3 loop spans 15 amino acids. Germline V CDR1 and CDR2: SEHNR, FQNEAQ (reference sequence). The CDR3 bases are TGTGCCAGCAGGGCCGGGACTAGCAGGCAAGAGACCCAGTACTTC. It codes for CASRAGTSRQETQYF.

Points on this clonotype: This may stem from a read error, because a much larger clone lies one nucleotide away. The gene calls are TRBV3-1 and TRBJ2-5, with 9 bases identical to TRBD1. V lost 0 bases and J lost 5; bases outside the gene matches: 7. The CDR3 runs 16 residues. Germline CDR1 and CDR2: LGHDT and YNNKEL (reference sequence). The CDR3 protein is CASSQERTGEGETQYF. For the CDR3, the DNA is TGTGCCAGCAGCCAAGAACGGACAGGGGAAGGTGAGACCCAGTACTTC.

The V gene is TRBV2, the J gene TRBJ1-1, with TRBD1 matching over 8 bases. The ends lost 6 bases at V and 10 bases at J; junction bases unmatched: 7. The CDR3 is 12 residues long. Germline CDR1 reads SNHLY; CDR2 reads FYNNEI. The CDR3, as DNA: TGTGCCAGCAGCGAGGACAGGGTTACAGCTTTCTTT. Its translation: CASSEDRVTAFF.

As regards this clonotype: A much larger clonotype is one base distant, so this may be a read error. The chain uses TRBV20-1 and TRBJ1-5; a possible D gene is TRBD1 (5 bases). Deletions cut 8 bases from V and 6 bases from J, with 17 bases between. CDR3 size: 13 residues. The V gene's germline CDR1 is DFQATT and CDR2 SNEGSKA (reference sequence). The CDR3 protein is CSSGREAGQPQHF. CDR3 coding DNA: TGCAGTTCCGGCAGGGAGGCAGGTCAGCCCCAGCATTTT.

As concerns this clonotype: This may arise from a read error, as a much more abundant clone is one base away. The chain employs TRBV27 and TRBJ1-1; D is undetermined. This CDR3 contains 13 residues. Looked up from germline, CDR1 is MNHEY and CDR2 is SMNVEV (reference sequence). The CDR3 sequence is CASSLQVNTETFF. CDR3 DNA: TGTGCCAGCAGTTTACAGGTGAACACTGAAACTTTCTTT.

This clonotype showed up many times. The V and J genes are TRBV5-6 and TRBJ2-3, with 10 bases identical to TRBD2. There are 16 residues in the CDR3. The trim removed 0 bases at V and 2 bases at J, leaving 3 bases unmatched. CDR1 is SGHDT, CDR2 YYEEEE, per germline. The CDR3 nucleotides are TGTGCCAGCAGCTTGGAACTAGCGGGGATCACAGATACGCAGTATTTT. This sequence encodes CASSLELAGITDTQYF.

The CDR3, as DNA: TGCAGACCGGGACGCACTCCGTGGGATTCCAATCAGCCCCAGCATTTT. Residues: CRPGRTPWDSNQPQHF. V usage is TRBV20-1 and J usage is TRBJ1-5; D possibly corresponds to TRBD1 (5 bases). This CDR3 spans 16 amino acids. CDR1 is DFQATT and CDR2 is SNEGSKA in the germline V gene (reference sequence).